This TCR beta chain was retrieved from a study of blood T cell repertoires in COVID-19. As for the study in general: The samples span acute and convalescent COVID-19 from the United States, Italy and Spain. In each case, the material was cDNA or gDNA derived from T cells, B-cell-depleted T cells, or PBMCs.

V lost 0 bases to trimming and J lost 4 bases, with 22 bases between them. Germline loops: CDR1 SGDLS, CDR2 YYNGEE. This CDR3 spans 18 amino acids. How the authors handled the data: Estimation of nucleated cell counts relied on the amplification of reference gene primers. Profiled with immunoSEQ multiplex PCR; TCRdb holds only in-frame clones, not every one. V and J calls and clone size are given by that table; D and trimming were obtained from the DNA. Here the sample spans approximately 72,000 clones, approximately 86% being singletons. The TCR originated in an older woman with acute or convalescent COVID-19. The chain is built from TRBV9 and TRBJ1-1, with D tentatively TRBD1 (6 bases). Sequencing input: peripheral blood. For the CDR3, the DNA is TGTGCCAGCAGCGTAGCTTCCCTACAGGGACGGCTAGGCACTGAAGCTTTCTTT. Amino acids: CASSVASLQGRLGTEAFF.